This is a list of T cell receptor beta chains from one sample in a study of blood T cell repertoires in COVID-19. Profiled with immunoSEQ multiplex PCR; TCRdb holds only in-frame clones, not every one. This table holds approximately 250,000 clones, around 90% found once. Sequenced input: PBMCs or T cells enriched from blood (not recorded which). Receptors originate from a woman aged 25 to 39 who had recovered from COVID-19. The conserved cysteine and the conserved F or W are not part of the CDR3 here. D genes are given only for firm matches.

D,V,CDR3
NA,TRBV2,ATRRPTTPFEAF
TRBD1,TRBV2,ASSEVVDRVRSNQPQH
NA,TRBV27,ASSFRGGAYDSPLH
TRBD1,TRBV19,ASSPRAGGLTGELF
TRBD1,TRBV7-2,ASSLQGAGNQPQH
NA,TRBV6-5,ASYFDRSNNSPLH
NA,TRBV6-2/TRBV6-3,ASSYSSGGGYPYEQY
NA,TRBV5-4,ASSLGPPGPYNSPLH
TRBD1,TRBV11-3,ASSFTGGSTEAF
NA,TRBV18,ASSPTGEAPEAF
NA,TRBV7-9,ASSSSGIEQY
NA,TRBV5-4,ASSLDSDIQY
TRBD1,TRBV19,ASSIQGAVNTEAF
TRBD1,TRBV27,ASSPLRDRPYEQY
TRBD2,TRBV11-3,ASSLDSGGQETQY
NA,TRBV3-1/TRBV3-2,ASSTSITGPYGYT
NA,TRBV6-2/TRBV6-3,ASSSWTDLGPGYT
NA,TRBV5-1,ASSFDRLNTEAF
NA,TRBV6-5,ASSSTGGITEAF
NA,TRBV2,ASRWGTANEQF
TRBD1,TRBV28,ASSVGGGGQGWIEKLF
TRBD1,TRBV5-1,ASSLQGETEAF